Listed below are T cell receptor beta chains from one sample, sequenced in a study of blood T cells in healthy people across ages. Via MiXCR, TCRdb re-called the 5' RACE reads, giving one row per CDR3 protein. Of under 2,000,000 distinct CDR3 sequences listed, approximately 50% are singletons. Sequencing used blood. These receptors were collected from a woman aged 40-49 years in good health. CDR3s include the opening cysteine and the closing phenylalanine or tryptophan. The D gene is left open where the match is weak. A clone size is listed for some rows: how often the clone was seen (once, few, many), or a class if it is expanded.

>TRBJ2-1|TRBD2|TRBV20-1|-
CSASYSGGAYNEQFF
TGCAGTGCTAGTTATAGCGGGGGGGCATACAATGAGCAGTTCTTC
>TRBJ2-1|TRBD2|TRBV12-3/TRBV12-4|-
CASRPRTSGSYYNEQFF
TGTGCCAGCAGACCGCGGACTAGCGGGTCCTACTACAATGAGCAGTTCTTC
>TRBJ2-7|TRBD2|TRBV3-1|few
CASSPSGGYHEQYF
TGTGCCAGCAGCCCTAGCGGGGGGTACCACGAGCAGTACTTC
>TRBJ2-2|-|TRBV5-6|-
CASSPAKIGDTGELFF
TGTGCCAGCAGCCCTGCTAAGATCGGGGACACCGGGGAGCTGTTTTTT
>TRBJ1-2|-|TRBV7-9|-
CASSLGKTVGYGYTF
TGTGCCAGCAGCTTGGGGAAGACAGTAGGCTATGGCTACACCTTC
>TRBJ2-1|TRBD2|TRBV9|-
CASSTSGGNNEQFF
TGTGCCAGCAGCACCAGCGGGGGAAACAATGAGCAGTTCTTC
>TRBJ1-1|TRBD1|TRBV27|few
CASTWTGMNTEAFF
TGTGCCAGCACATGGACAGGGATGAACACTGAAGCTTTCTTT
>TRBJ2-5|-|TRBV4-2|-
CASSQERRLGGETQYF
TGTGCCAGCAGCCAAGAAAGGCGTCTCGGTGGGGAGACCCAGTACTTC
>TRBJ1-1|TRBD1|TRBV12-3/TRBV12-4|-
CASSPRTGDPNTEAFF
TGTGCCAGCAGTCCACGGACAGGGGACCCGAACACTGAAGCTTTCTTT
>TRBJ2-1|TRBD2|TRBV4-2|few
CASSQDRSGGASEQFF
TGTGCCAGCAGCCAAGATCGAAGCGGGGGGGCAAGTGAGCAGTTCTTC
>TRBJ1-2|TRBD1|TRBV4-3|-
CASSNRDSALYGYTF
TGCGCCAGCAGCAACCGGGACAGTGCTTTATATGGCTACACCTTC
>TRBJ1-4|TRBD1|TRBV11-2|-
CASSLEQLGQPNEKLFF
TGTGCCAGCAGCTTAGAACAGTTGGGACAGCCAAATGAAAAACTGTTTTTT
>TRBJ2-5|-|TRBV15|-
CATSRENVAGRETQYF
TGTGCCACCAGCAGAGAAAACGTCGCGGGGCGAGAGACCCAGTACTTC
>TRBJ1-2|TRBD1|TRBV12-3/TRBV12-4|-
CASSPYRGSYGYTF
TGTGCCAGCAGTCCCTACAGGGGATCCTATGGCTACACCTTC
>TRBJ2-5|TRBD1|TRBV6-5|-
CASSNDRVGETQYF
TGTGCCAGCAGTAACGACAGGGTTGGCGAGACCCAGTACTTC
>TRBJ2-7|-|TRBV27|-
CASSLYPGLPSYEQYF
TGTGCCAGCAGTTTATATCCGGGCCTTCCCTCCTACGAGCAGTACTTC
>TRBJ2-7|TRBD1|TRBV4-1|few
CASSQEGQGALAYEQYF
TGCGCCAGCAGCCAAGAGGGACAGGGGGCATTGGCCTACGAGCAGTACTTC
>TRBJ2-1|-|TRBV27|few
CASSPLTDLIDEQFF
TGTGCCAGCAGTCCATTGACAGACCTCATCGATGAGCAGTTCTTC
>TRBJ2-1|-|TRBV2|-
CASSPNRVREQFF
TGTGCCAGCAGTCCGAACAGGGTAAGGGAGCAGTTCTTC
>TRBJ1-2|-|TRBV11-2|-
CASSSTSTGGLYGYTF
TGTGCCAGCAGCTCGACCTCGACAGGAGGGCTTTATGGCTACACCTTC
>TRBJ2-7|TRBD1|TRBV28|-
CASSSGQAPGYEQYF
TGTGCCAGCAGTTCGGGACAGGCCCCGGGGTACGAGCAGTACTTC
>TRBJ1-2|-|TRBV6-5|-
CASRPRTTGGYTF
TGTGCCAGCCGCCCACGGACAACTGGTGGCTACACCTTC
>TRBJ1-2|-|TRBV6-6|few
CASRKWPQANYGYTF
TGTGCCAGCAGGAAATGGCCTCAAGCTAACTATGGCTACACCTTC
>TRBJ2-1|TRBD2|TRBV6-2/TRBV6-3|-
CASRKLAGGTDEQFF
TGTGCCAGCAGAAAACTAGCGGGGGGGACGGATGAGCAGTTCTTC
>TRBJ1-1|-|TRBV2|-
CASSLVPTLNTEAFF
TGTGCCAGCAGTCTAGTCCCGACTTTGAACACTGAAGCTTTCTTT
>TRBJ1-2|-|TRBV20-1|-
CSARTGHGYTF
TGCAGTGCTAGAACGGGACATGGCTACACCTTC
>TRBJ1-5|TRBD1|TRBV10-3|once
CATSIQGTNKQPQHF
TGTGCCACATCCATACAGGGGACCAATAAACAGCCCCAGCATTTT
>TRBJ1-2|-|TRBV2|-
CASSEEQVDGYTF
TGTGCCAGCAGTGAGGAACAGGTGGACGGCTACACCTTC
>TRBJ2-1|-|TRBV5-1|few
CASSLALGLDEQFF
TGCGCCAGCAGCCTCGCGCTGGGACTGGATGAGCAGTTCTTC
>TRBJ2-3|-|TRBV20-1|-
CSARDPVEVYTQYF
TGCAGTGCTAGAGATCCGGTGGAGGTATATACGCAGTATTTT
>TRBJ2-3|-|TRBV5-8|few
CASSLGRQSTDTQYF
TGTGCCAGCAGCTTGGGCCGGCAAAGCACAGATACGCAGTATTTT
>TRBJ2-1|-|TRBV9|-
CASSVGSPDNEQFF
TGTGCCAGCAGCGTAGGGTCACCAGACAATGAGCAGTTCTTC
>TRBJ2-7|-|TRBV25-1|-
CASSEVNSYEQYF
TGTGCCAGCAGTGAAGTCAATTCCTACGAGCAGTACTTC
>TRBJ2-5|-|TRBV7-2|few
CASSRNGAQETQYF
TGTGCCAGCAGTCGTAACGGGGCCCAAGAGACCCAGTACTTC
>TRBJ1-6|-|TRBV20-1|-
CSARESLARDAPLHF
TGCAGTGCTAGAGAGTCCCTAGCTCGGGACGCACCCCTCCACTTT
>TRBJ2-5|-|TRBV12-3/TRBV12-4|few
CASSPYPQETQYF
TGTGCCAGCAGCCCCTATCCCCAAGAGACCCAGTACTTC
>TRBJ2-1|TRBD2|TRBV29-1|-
CSAGGRNTYNEQFF
TGCAGCGCGGGAGGCAGAAATACCTACAATGAGCAGTTCTTC
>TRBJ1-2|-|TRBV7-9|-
CASSFQNMGYTF
TGTGCCAGCAGCTTCCAAAATATGGGCTACACCTTC
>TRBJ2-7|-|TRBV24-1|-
CATSDRDKSYEQYF
TGTGCCACCAGTGACCGGGACAAATCCTACGAGCAGTACTTC
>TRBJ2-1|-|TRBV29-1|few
CSVRDRGFDNEQFF
TGCAGCGTTCGTGACCGGGGATTTGACAATGAGCAGTTCTTC
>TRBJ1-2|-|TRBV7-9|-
CAGGGAGEDYGYTF
TGTGCCGGCGGAGGGGCAGGGGAGGACTATGGCTACACCTTC
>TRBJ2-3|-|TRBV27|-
CASSLEYRTGTDTQYF
TGTGCCAGCAGCCTGGAGTATCGGACGGGCACAGATACGCAGTATTTT
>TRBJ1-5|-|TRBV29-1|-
CSVEYGDNQPQHF
TGCAGCGTTGAGTACGGAGACAATCAGCCCCAGCATTTT
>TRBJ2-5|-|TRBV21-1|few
CASSRGTRKWETQYF
TGTGCCAGCAGCAGGGGGACTAGAAAGTGGGAGACCCAGTACTTC
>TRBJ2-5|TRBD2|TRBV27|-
CAAGSGGHQETQYF
TGTGCCGCAGGTAGCGGGGGGCACCAAGAGACCCAGTACTTC
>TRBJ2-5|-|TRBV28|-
CASNPPSQVYQETQYF
TGTGCCAGCAATCCACCCTCTCAGGTGTATCAAGAGACCCAGTACTTC
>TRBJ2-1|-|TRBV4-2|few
CASSHDRSGYNEQFF
TGTGCCAGCAGCCACGACAGGTCCGGTTACAATGAGCAGTTCTTC
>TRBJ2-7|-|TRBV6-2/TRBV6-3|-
CASSWSESSYEQYF
TGTGCCAGCAGTTGGTCTGAGAGCTCCTACGAGCAGTACTTC
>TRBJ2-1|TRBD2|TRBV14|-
CASSQGLAWHNEQFF
TGTGCCAGCAGCCAGGGACTAGCTTGGCACAATGAGCAGTTCTTC
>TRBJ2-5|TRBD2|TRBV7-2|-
CASSPGGTSGGEETQYF
TGTGCCAGCAGCCCAGGAGGGACTAGCGGGGGGGAAGAGACCCAGTACTTC